The T cell receptor (beta chain) under discussion was sequenced for a study of cytomegalovirus exposure and HLA in healthy donors. Study results and limitations: Most of the TCR beta V segments (in an earlier analysis) were productive either about 87% or about 30% of the time. Sequencing artifact likely explains a cluster of highly shared sequence variants. After further analysis at a later stage, roughly 16,000 TCR beta sequences were associated with HLA alleles at 0.05 false discovery rate. Some TCR beta chains (about 170 of them) were listed as cytomegalovirus-associated.

The study ran its PCR with 60 Vbeta and 13 Jbeta primers. Here immunoSEQ multiplex PCR was the method, and the copy in TCRdb shows in-frame clones only, minus some. In the table there are around 37,000 clones, around 74% of which are singletons. This clone has more than one count but fewer than ten. Its antigen remains unknown. Germline V CDR1 and CDR2: MGHRA, YSYEKL. The CDR3 covers 14 residues. With 4 bases removed from V and 5 bases from J, the gap between germline ends came to 14 bases. This receptor was taken from a man in his thirties or forties in good health and CMV-seronegative. What was sequenced was PBMCs. This chain uses TRBV4-1 with TRBJ2-5; weak D call: TRBD1 (6 bases). The CDR3 sequence is CASSRTGLGETQYF. In DNA form, the CDR3 reads TGCGCCAGCAGCCGTACAGGGCTAGGGGAGACCCAGTACTTC.